This TCR beta chain was identified in a study of T-cell memory formation after mild COVID-19. Background on the study: TCR clusters were largely donor specific. Overall study findings and caveats: CD4+ bias marked clones expanding day 15 to 37, unlike balanced contracting clones. CD4+ contracting clones were mainly CM and EM; CD8+ ones, EMRA.

Per germline, CDR1 SNHLY and CDR2 FYNNEI. V trimming: 6 bases; J trimming: 7 bases; junction bases outside the gene matches: 4. The CDR3 totals 14 residues. This clonotype showed up just a few times. Its antigen is unknown. TCRalpha and TCRbeta libraries used 5'RACE with constant-segment primers and UMIs. TCRdb reprocessed the 5' RACE reads with MiXCR, giving one entry per CDR3 protein. Of hundreds of thousands of distinct CDR3 sequences listed, 25% to 30% are singletons. Sequencing was done on a sample of PBMCs or a T cell subset sorted from them (not recorded which). V is TRBV2 and J is TRBJ1-6; 9 nucleotides align to TRBD1. The TCR originated in an adult woman who had mild COVID-19 (a few samples of this study predate the infection). Cell type and time point are not known. In DNA, the CDR3 is TGTGCCAGCAGCGCGGGACAGGGAAATTCACCCCTCCACTTT. This sequence encodes CASSAGQGNSPLHF.